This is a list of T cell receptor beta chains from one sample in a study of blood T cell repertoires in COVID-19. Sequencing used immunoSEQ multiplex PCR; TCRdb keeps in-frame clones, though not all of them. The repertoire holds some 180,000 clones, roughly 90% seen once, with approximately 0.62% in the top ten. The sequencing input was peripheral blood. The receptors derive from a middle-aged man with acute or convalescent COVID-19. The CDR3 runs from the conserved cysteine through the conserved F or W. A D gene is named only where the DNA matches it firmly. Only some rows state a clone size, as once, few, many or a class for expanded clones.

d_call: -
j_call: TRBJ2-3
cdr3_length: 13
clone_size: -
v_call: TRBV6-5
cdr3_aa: CASSYSPGYTQYF
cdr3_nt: TGTGCCAGCAGTTACTCCCCGGGGTATACGCAGTATTTT

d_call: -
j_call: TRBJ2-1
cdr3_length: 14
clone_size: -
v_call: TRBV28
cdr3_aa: CASRPQGTGGEQFF
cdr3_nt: TGTGCCAGCAGGCCTCAGGGGACCGGGGGGGAGCAGTTCTTC

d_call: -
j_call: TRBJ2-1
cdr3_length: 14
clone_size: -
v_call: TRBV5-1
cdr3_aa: CASSTGQYYNEQFF
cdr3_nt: TGCGCCAGCAGCACCGGACAGTACTACAATGAGCAGTTCTTC

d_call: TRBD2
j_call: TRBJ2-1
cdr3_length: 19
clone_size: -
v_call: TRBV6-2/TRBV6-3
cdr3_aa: CASSYSTGLAGGTINEQFF
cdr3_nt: TGTGCCAGCAGTTACTCGACTGGACTAGCGGGAGGGACGATAAATGAGCAGTTCTTC

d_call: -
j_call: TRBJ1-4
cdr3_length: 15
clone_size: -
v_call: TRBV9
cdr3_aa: CASSVGQGGNEKLFF
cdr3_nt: TGTGCCAGCAGCGTAGGTCAGGGCGGAAATGAAAAACTGTTTTTT

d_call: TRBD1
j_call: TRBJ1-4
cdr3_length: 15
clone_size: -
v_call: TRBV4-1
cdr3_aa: CASSLGDRDNEKLFF
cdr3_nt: TGCGCCAGCAGCCTTGGGGACAGAGATAATGAAAAACTGTTTTTT

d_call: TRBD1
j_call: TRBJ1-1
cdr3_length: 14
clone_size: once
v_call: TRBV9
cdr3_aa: CASSAEQGATEAFF
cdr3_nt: TGTGCCAGCAGCGCAGAACAGGGGGCCACTGAAGCTTTCTTT

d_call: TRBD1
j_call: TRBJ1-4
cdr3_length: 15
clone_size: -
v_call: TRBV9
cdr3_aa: CASSAQTGGNEKLFF
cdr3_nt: TGTGCCAGCAGCGCTCAGACAGGGGGAAATGAAAAACTGTTTTTT

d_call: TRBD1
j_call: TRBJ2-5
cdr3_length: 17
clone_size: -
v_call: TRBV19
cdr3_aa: CASSRRGATGGRETQYF
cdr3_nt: TGTGCCAGTAGTAGACGTGGGGCGACAGGGGGACGAGAGACCCAGTACTTC

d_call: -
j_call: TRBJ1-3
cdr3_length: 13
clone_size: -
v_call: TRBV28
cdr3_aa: CASSAGRGNTIYF
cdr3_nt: TGTGCCAGCAGTGCGGGACGTGGAAACACCATATATTTT

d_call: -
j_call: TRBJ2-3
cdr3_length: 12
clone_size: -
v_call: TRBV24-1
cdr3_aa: CATAGFTDTQYF
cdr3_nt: TGTGCCACCGCAGGCTTCACAGATACGCAGTATTTT

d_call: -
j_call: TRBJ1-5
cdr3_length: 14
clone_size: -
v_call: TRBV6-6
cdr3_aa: CACSYGRGNQPQHF
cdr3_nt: TGTGCCTGCAGTTACGGCAGGGGCAATCAGCCCCAGCATTTT

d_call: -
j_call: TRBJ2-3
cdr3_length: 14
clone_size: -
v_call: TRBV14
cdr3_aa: CASSQRGWTDTQYF
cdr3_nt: TGTGCCAGCAGCCAACGGGGGTGGACAGATACGCAGTATTTT

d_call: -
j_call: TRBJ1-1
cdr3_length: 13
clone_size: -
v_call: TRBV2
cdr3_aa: CASRTGMISQAFF
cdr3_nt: TGTGCCAGCAGAACAGGGATGATTTCCCAAGCTTTCTTT

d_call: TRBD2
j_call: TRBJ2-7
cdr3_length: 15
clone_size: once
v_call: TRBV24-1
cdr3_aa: CATSDSLAGAYEQYF
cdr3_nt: TGTGCCACCAGTGATTCGCTAGCGGGAGCGTACGAGCAGTACTTC

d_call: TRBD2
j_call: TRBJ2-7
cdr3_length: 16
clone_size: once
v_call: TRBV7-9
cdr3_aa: CASSLALRTSIYEQYF
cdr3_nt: TGTGCCAGCAGCTTAGCCCTAAGGACTAGCATCTACGAGCAGTACTTC

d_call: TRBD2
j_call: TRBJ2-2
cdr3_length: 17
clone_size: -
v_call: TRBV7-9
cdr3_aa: CASSLSSGRGWTGELFF
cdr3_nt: TGTGCCAGCAGCTTGTCCAGCGGGAGAGGTTGGACCGGGGAGCTGTTTTTT

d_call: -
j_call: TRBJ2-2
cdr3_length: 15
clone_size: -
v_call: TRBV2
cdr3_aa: CASSRTIINTGELFF
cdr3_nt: TGTGCTAGCAGTCGGACTATCATTAACACCGGGGAGCTGTTTTTT

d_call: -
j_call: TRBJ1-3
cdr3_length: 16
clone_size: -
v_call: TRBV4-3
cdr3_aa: CASSQEARHSGNTIYF
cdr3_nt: TGCGCCAGCAGCCAAGAGGCCAGGCACTCTGGAAACACCATATATTTT

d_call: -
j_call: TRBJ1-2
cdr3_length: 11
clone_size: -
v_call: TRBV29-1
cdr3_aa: CSVTLNYGYTF
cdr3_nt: TGCAGCGTTACACTAAACTATGGCTACACCTTC

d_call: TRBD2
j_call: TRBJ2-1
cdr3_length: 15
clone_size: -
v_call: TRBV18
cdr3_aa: CASSQLATDYNEQFF
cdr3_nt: TGTGCCAGCTCCCAACTAGCGACTGATTACAATGAGCAGTTCTTC

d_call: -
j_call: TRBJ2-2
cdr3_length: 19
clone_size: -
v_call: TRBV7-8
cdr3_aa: CASSSRSTRGGGGTGELFF
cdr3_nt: TGTGCCAGCAGCTCAAGAAGCACCCGAGGCGGAGGCGGGACCGGGGAGCTGTTTTTT

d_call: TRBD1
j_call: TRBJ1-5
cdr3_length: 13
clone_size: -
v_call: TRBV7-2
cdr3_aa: CASSIDREKPQHF
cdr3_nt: TGTGCCAGCAGCATCGACAGGGAAAAGCCCCAGCATTTT

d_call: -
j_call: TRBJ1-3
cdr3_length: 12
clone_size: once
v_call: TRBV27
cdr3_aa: CASGPNGNTIYF
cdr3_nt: TGTGCCAGTGGGCCTAATGGAAACACCATATATTTT

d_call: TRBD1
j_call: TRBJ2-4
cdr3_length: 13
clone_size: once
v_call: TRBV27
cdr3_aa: CASSSGQGNIQYF
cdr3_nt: TGTGCCAGCAGTTCAGGACAGGGGAACATTCAGTACTTC

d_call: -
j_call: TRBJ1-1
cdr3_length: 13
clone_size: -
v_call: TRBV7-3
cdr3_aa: CASSINRDAEAFF
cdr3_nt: TGTGCCAGCAGCATAAACAGGGATGCTGAAGCTTTCTTT

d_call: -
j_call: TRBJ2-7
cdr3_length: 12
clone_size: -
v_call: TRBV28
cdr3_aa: CASREPTYEQYF
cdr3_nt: TGTGCCAGCCGCGAGCCGACCTACGAGCAGTACTTC

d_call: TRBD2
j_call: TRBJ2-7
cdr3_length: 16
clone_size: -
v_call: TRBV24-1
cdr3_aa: CATSDVTSGRSYEQYF
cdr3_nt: TGTGCCACCAGTGATGTTACTAGCGGGAGATCCTACGAGCAGTACTTC

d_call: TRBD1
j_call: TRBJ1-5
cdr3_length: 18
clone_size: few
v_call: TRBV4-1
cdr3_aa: CASSQESPVTGAGQPQHF
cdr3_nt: TGCGCCAGCAGCCAAGAGAGCCCCGTGACAGGGGCTGGTCAGCCCCAGCATTTT

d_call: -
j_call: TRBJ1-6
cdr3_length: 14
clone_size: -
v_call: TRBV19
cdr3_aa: CASSSPGHDSPLHF
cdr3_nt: TGTGCCAGTAGTAGCCCGGGACACGATTCACCCCTCCACTTT

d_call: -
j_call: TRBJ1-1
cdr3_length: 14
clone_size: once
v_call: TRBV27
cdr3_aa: CASSSFSQGTEAFF
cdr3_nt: TGTGCCAGCAGTTCGTTCTCTCAGGGGACTGAAGCTTTCTTT

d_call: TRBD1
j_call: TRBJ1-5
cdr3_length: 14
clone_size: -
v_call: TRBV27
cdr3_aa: CASSPGQGWQPQHF
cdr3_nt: TGTGCCAGCAGTCCCGGACAGGGTTGGCAGCCCCAGCATTTT

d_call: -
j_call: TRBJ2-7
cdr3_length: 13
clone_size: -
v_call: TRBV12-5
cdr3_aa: CANLPRVRYEQYF
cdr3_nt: TGTGCTAATCTTCCCCGGGTTCGCTACGAGCAGTACTTC

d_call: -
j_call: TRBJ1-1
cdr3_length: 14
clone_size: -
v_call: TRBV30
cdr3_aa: CAWRVTGLNTEAFF
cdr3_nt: TGTGCCTGGAGAGTGACAGGTCTGAACACTGAAGCTTTCTTT

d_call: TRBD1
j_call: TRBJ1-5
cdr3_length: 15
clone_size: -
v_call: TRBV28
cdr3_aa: CASGQPGQGNQPQHF
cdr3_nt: TGTGCCAGCGGGCAACCGGGACAGGGTAATCAGCCCCAGCATTTT

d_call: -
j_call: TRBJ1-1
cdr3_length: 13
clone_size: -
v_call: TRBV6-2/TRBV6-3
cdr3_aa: CASSLTENTEAFF
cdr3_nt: TGTGCCAGCAGTCTGACAGAGAACACTGAAGCTTTCTTT

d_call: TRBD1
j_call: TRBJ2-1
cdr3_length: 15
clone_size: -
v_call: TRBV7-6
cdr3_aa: CASSSGQGAYNEQFF
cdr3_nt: TGTGCCAGCAGCTCGGGACAGGGTGCCTACAATGAGCAGTTCTTC

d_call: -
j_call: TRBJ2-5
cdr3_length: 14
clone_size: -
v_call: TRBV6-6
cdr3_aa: CASSRDLVGETQYF
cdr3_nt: TGTGCCAGCAGCAGGGACTTAGTGGGAGAGACCCAGTACTTC

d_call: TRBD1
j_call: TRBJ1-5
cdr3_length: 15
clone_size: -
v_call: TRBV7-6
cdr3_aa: CASSLETGGNQPQHF
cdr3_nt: TGTGCCAGCAGCTTAGAGACAGGGGGCAATCAGCCCCAGCATTTT

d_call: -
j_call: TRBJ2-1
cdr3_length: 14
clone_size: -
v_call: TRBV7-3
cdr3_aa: CASSLGGNLNEQFF
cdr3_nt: TGTGCCAGCAGCTTGGGAGGCAACCTCAATGAGCAGTTCTTC

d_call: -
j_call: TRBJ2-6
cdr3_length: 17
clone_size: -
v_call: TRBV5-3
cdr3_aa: CARSLDTGHSGANVLTF
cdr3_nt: TGTGCCAGAAGCTTGGACACAGGACACTCTGGGGCCAACGTCCTGACTTTC

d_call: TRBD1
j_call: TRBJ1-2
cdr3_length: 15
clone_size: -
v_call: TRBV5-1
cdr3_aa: CASSLATTGEQGYTF
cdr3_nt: TGCGCCAGCAGCTTGGCCACGACAGGGGAACAAGGCTACACCTTC

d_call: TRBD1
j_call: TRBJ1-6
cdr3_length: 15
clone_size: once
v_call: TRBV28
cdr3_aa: CASSPQGAEYSPLHF
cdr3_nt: TGTGCCAGCAGTCCTCAGGGGGCGGAATATTCACCCCTCCACTTT

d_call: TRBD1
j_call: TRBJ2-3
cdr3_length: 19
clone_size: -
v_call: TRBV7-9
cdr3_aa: CASRNNRRQDRVKTDTQYF
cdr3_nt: TGTGCCAGCAGAAATAATCGGCGCCAGGACAGGGTAAAAACAGATACGCAGTATTTT

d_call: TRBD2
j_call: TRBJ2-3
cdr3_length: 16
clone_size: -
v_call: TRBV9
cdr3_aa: CASSVVGGRGTDTQYF
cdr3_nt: TGTGCCAGCAGCGTAGTGGGCGGGAGGGGCACAGATACGCAGTATTTT

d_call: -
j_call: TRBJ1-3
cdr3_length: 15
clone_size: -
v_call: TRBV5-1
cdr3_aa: CASSPQGSSGNTIYF
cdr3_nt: TGCGCCAGCAGCCCTCAGGGGTCCTCCGGAAACACCATATATTTT

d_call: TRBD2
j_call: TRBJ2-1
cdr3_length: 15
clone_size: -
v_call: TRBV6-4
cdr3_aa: CASSVSKRGVGEQFF
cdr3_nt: TGTGCCAGCAGTGTGTCTAAGCGGGGGGTTGGGGAGCAGTTCTTC

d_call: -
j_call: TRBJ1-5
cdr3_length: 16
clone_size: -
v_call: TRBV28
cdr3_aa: CASSYIRKYSNQPQHF
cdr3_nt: TGTGCCAGCAGTTACATCAGGAAGTATAGCAATCAGCCCCAGCATTTT

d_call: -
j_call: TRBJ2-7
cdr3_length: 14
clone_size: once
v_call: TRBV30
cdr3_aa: CAWSTPGNRDEQYF
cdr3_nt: TGTGCCTGGAGTACCCCAGGTAACAGGGACGAGCAGTACTTC

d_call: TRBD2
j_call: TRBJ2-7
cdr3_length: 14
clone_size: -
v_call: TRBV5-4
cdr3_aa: CASSRGLAGYEQYF
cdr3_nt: TGTGCCAGCAGCAGGGGACTAGCGGGATACGAGCAGTACTTC

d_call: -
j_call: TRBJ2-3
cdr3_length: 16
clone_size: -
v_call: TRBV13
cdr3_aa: CASSLEGGAGTDTQYF
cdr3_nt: TGTGCCAGCAGCTTAGAGGGCGGGGCTGGCACAGATACGCAGTATTTT

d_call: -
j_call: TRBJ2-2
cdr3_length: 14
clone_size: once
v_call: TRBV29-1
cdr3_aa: CSVERHSGTGELFF
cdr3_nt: TGCAGCGTTGAAAGGCATTCGGGTACCGGGGAGCTGTTTTTT

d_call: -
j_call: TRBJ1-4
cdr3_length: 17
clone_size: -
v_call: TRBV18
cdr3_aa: CASSPRGATNEKRKLFF
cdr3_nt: TGTGCCAGCTCACCGCGGGGGGCAACTAATGAAAAACGAAAACTGTTTTTT

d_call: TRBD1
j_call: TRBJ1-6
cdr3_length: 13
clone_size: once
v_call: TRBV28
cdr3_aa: CASSLTGRSPLHF
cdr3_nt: TGTGCCAGCAGTTTGACAGGGCGATCACCCCTCCACTTT

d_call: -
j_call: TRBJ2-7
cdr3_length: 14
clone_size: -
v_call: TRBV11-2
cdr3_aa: CASSLGAGLYEQYF
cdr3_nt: TGTGCCAGCAGCTTAGGCGCAGGGCTATACGAGCAGTACTTC